The rows below give T cell receptor beta chains drawn from one sample of a study of identical twins. TCRdb reprocessed the 5' RACE reads with MiXCR, giving one entry per CDR3 protein. The table has about 460,000 distinct CDR3 sequences, approximately 14% seen once. In addition, the sample was reused for a study of yellow fever vaccine responses in identical twins.

Specimen: CD4+ T cells sorted from blood. The receptor source for this set is a woman aged 18-29 years in good health. CDR3s include the opening cysteine and the closing phenylalanine or tryptophan. Fields, in order: CDR3 protein, CDR3 DNA, D gene, clone size, J gene, V gene. A D gene is named only where the DNA matches it firmly. Rows give clone size only sometimes, using once, few, many, or a class for an expanded clone.

cdr3_aa: CASSSGTAYEKLFF; cdr3_nt: TGTGCCAGCAGCTCCGGGACAGCATATGAAAAACTGTTTTTT; d_call: TRBD1; clone_size: .; j_call: TRBJ1-4; v_call: TRBV7-8
cdr3_aa: CASSESGAGTQYF; cdr3_nt: TGTGCCAGCAGTGAGAGTGGTGCAGGGACCCAGTACTTC; d_call: .; clone_size: few; j_call: TRBJ2-5; v_call: TRBV25-1
cdr3_aa: CSTSGRGNTDTQYF; cdr3_nt: TGCAGCACCTCCGGGAGGGGCAACACAGATACGCAGTATTTT; d_call: TRBD2; clone_size: .; j_call: TRBJ2-3; v_call: TRBV29-1
cdr3_aa: CASSIRTALNTGELFF; cdr3_nt: TGTGCCAGCAGCATAAGGACAGCCCTAAACACCGGGGAGCTGTTTTTT; d_call: .; clone_size: .; j_call: TRBJ2-2; v_call: TRBV7-9
cdr3_aa: CASSPRGGYENTGELFF; cdr3_nt: TGTGCCAGCAGCCCGCGGGGGGGCTATGAGAACACCGGGGAGCTGTTTTTT; d_call: TRBD2; clone_size: .; j_call: TRBJ2-2; v_call: TRBV7-9
cdr3_aa: CASSLELGADTQYF; cdr3_nt: TGTGCCAGCAGCTTGGAACTAGGGGCAGATACGCAGTATTTT; d_call: .; clone_size: .; j_call: TRBJ2-3; v_call: TRBV5-5
cdr3_aa: CASSLGGVSDTQYF; cdr3_nt: TGCGCCAGCAGCTTGGGAGGGGTTTCAGATACGCAGTATTTT; d_call: .; clone_size: many; j_call: TRBJ2-3; v_call: TRBV5-1
cdr3_aa: CASSLRGAWDSPLHF; cdr3_nt: TGTGCCAGCAGCCTCAGGGGTGCGTGGGATTCACCCCTCCACTTT; d_call: .; clone_size: .; j_call: TRBJ1-6; v_call: TRBV7-9
cdr3_aa: CASSRSHNREQFF; cdr3_nt: TGTGCCAGCAGTCGCAGTCATAACCGTGAGCAGTTCTTC; d_call: .; clone_size: once; j_call: TRBJ2-1; v_call: TRBV27
cdr3_aa: CASSYGAGAELYNEQFF; cdr3_nt: TGTGCCAGCAGTTACGGAGCAGGAGCGGAGCTCTACAATGAGCAGTTCTTC; d_call: .; clone_size: .; j_call: TRBJ2-1; v_call: TRBV6-5
cdr3_aa: CAGQGGEGANVLTF; cdr3_nt: TGTGCCGGTCAAGGGGGCGAAGGGGCCAACGTCCTGACTTTC; d_call: TRBD1; clone_size: .; j_call: TRBJ2-6; v_call: TRBV6-1
cdr3_aa: CASSLPSGRIGSYNEQFF; cdr3_nt: TGTGCCAGCAGTTTGCCTAGCGGGAGGATTGGCTCCTACAATGAGCAGTTCTTC; d_call: TRBD2; clone_size: few; j_call: TRBJ2-1; v_call: TRBV28
cdr3_aa: CSDRVQTEKLFF; cdr3_nt: TGCAGCGACCGGGTACAAACAGAAAAACTGTTTTTT; d_call: .; clone_size: .; j_call: TRBJ1-4; v_call: TRBV29-1
cdr3_aa: CASRPRSGTGVETQYF; cdr3_nt: TGTGCCAGCAGACCCCGGTCCGGGACAGGGGTTGAGACCCAGTACTTC; d_call: TRBD1; clone_size: .; j_call: TRBJ2-5; v_call: TRBV25-1
cdr3_aa: CASSRARNSPLHF; cdr3_nt: TGTGCCAGCAGTAGGGCGAGGAATTCACCCCTCCACTTT; d_call: .; clone_size: .; j_call: TRBJ1-6; v_call: TRBV6-1
cdr3_aa: CSGVSYNEQFF; cdr3_nt: TGCAGTGGGGTCTCCTACAATGAGCAGTTCTTC; d_call: .; clone_size: many; j_call: TRBJ2-1; v_call: TRBV20-1
cdr3_aa: CASSLRKTTRSYNEQFF; cdr3_nt: TGCGCCAGCAGCTTAAGAAAGACTACACGCTCCTACAATGAGCAGTTCTTC; d_call: .; clone_size: few; j_call: TRBJ2-1; v_call: TRBV5-1
cdr3_aa: CASSLVGGGYTF; cdr3_nt: TGTGCCAGCAGTTTAGTAGGGGGCGGCTACACCTTC; d_call: TRBD1; clone_size: many; j_call: TRBJ1-2; v_call: TRBV12-3/TRBV12-4
cdr3_aa: CASRPPLTGAGNTIYF; cdr3_nt: TGTGCCAGCAGGCCCCCGTTGACAGGGGCAGGAAACACCATATATTTT; d_call: TRBD1; clone_size: many; j_call: TRBJ1-3; v_call: TRBV6-1
cdr3_aa: CASSPLGLANRGTDTQYF; cdr3_nt: TGTGCCAGCAGTCCCCTGGGACTAGCGAACCGTGGCACAGATACGCAGTATTTT; d_call: TRBD2; clone_size: few; j_call: TRBJ2-3; v_call: TRBV6-1
cdr3_aa: CASSWSRDEQYF; cdr3_nt: TGCGCCAGCAGCTGGAGCAGGGACGAGCAGTACTTC; d_call: .; clone_size: .; j_call: TRBJ2-7; v_call: TRBV5-1
cdr3_aa: CCARSGQTPHYNEQFF; cdr3_nt: TGCTGTGCTAGGTCTGGACAGACACCCCATTACAATGAGCAGTTCTTC; d_call: .; clone_size: .; j_call: TRBJ2-1; v_call: TRBV20-1
cdr3_aa: CATSDRLAGARETQYF; cdr3_nt: TGTGCCACCAGTGACAGACTAGCGGGGGCTCGAGAGACCCAGTACTTC; d_call: TRBD2; clone_size: .; j_call: TRBJ2-5; v_call: TRBV24-1
cdr3_aa: CASSTPGTVRYEQYF; cdr3_nt: TGTGCCAGCAGCACCCCCGGGACAGTGAGATACGAGCAGTACTTC; d_call: TRBD1; clone_size: .; j_call: TRBJ2-7; v_call: TRBV6-2/TRBV6-3
cdr3_aa: CASVDDREGGYTF; cdr3_nt: TGTGCCAGCGTAGACGACAGGGAAGGGGGCTACACCTTC; d_call: TRBD1; clone_size: few; j_call: TRBJ1-2; v_call: TRBV28
cdr3_aa: CASSLGGGGRKETQYF; cdr3_nt: TGTGCCAGCAGCTTAGGGGGTGGTGGGAGAAAAGAGACCCAGTACTTC; d_call: .; clone_size: .; j_call: TRBJ2-5; v_call: TRBV11-2
cdr3_aa: CASIGKGSYNEQFF; cdr3_nt: TGTGCCAGCATAGGGAAGGGGTCCTACAATGAGCAGTTCTTC; d_call: .; clone_size: few; j_call: TRBJ2-1; v_call: TRBV2